One sample yielded the 15 T cell receptor beta chains listed below, sequenced in a study of T cells in localized non-small cell lung cancer. TCRdb keeps only in-frame clones here, not all; method: immunoSEQ multiplex PCR. The sample has about 34,000 clones, roughly 93% seen once. The source material was peripheral blood, sampled before any cancer treatment. All receptors come from a female donor of 60 years or more with stage I lung adenocarcinoma.

The chain carries TRBV5-1 and TRBJ2-7; 7 bases are a match to TRBD1. The CDR3 totals 13 residues. J was trimmed by 5 bases and V by 5 bases; bases with no gene match: 7. CDR1 SGHRS and CDR2 YFSETQ come from the germline V gene. CDR3 DNA sequence: TGCGCCAGCAGAAGACAGGGCCTGGACGAGCAGTACTTC. This translates into CASRRQGLDEQYF.

The chain employs TRBV29-1 and TRBJ2-3; 8 positions agree with TRBD2. CDR1 and CDR2 from the germline V gene are SQVTM and ANQGSEA. Trimming cost V 4 bases and J 4 bases; bases outside gene matches: 10. The CDR3 contains 15 residues. The CDR3 sequence is CSVVLGGRIPDTQYF. Here the CDR3 DNA reads TGCAGCGTTGTCTTAGGCGGGAGGATCCCAGATACGCAGTATTTT.

The V call is TRBV28, the J call TRBJ1-4; TRBD1 agrees at 9 bases. CDR3 length: 15 residues. V shed 7 bases, J shed 7 bases, and the junction held 10 bases outside the gene matches. Germline values: CDR1 MDHEN, CDR2 SYDVKM. The CDR3 loop is CASTSTGTGIEKLFF. The DNA of the CDR3 is TGTGCCAGCACCAGTACCGGGACAGGGATTGAAAAACTGTTTTTT.

The chain couples TRBV2 to TRBJ1-2; D uncertain. This CDR3 spans 11 amino acids. V was shortened by 7 bases and J by 8 bases, with 11 bases between the two germline ends. Germline CDR1 and CDR2: SNHLY and FYNNEI. The CDR3 reads CASKMDGGYTF. The CDR3 coding sequence is TGTGCCAGCAAAATGGACGGGGGCTACACCTTC. Variable domain in full (rest from reference TRBV2 and TRBJ1-2): EPEVTQTPSHQVTQMGQEVILRCVPISNHLYFYWYRQILGQKVEFLVSFYNNEISEKSEIFDDQFSVERPDGSNFTLKIRSTKLEDSAMYFCASKMDGGYTFGSGTRLTVV.

The sample holds one count of this clone. This chain uses TRBV19 with TRBJ1-2; D call uncertain. The CDR3 is 14 amino acids. Germline V lookup: CDR1 LNHDA, CDR2 SQIVND (reference sequence). Trimming took 7 bases from V and 7 from J, leaving 19 bases between them. As DNA, the CDR3 is TGTGCCAGTACCCCTGGGCCCGCGTTAGCTGGCTACACCTTC. Translation gives CASTPGPALAGYTF.

V usage is TRBV7-9 and J usage is TRBJ2-2; no firm D call. Between the trimmed V and J ends, which lost 1 base and 0 bases, there was a span of 9 bases. The CDR3 totals 16 residues. Per germline, CDR1 SEHNR and CDR2 FQNEAQ (reference sequence). CDR3 loop: CASSLVTAANTGELFF. The CDR3 DNA reads as TGTGCCAGCAGCTTAGTAACAGCCGCGAACACCGGGGAGCTGTTTTTT.

The J gene is TRBJ1-5, the V gene TRBV5-1, with 9 bases matching TRBD1. Trimming cost V 4 bases and J 7 bases; bases outside gene matches: 9. Germline lookup yields CDR1 SGHRS and CDR2 YFSETQ. This CDR3 has 15 residues. CDR3 region: CASSQTGGARQPQHF. CDR3 in DNA: TGCGCCAGCAGCCAAACAGGGGGCGCGAGGCAGCCCCAGCATTTT.

This clone has just one count. The chain couples TRBV12-5 to TRBJ1-5, with D uncertain. The CDR3 extends over 13 amino acids. The germline gives CDR1 LGHNT, CDR2 FRNRAP. Deletions cut 7 bases from V and 7 bases from J, with 14 bases between. The CDR3 sequence is CASAQEEGQPQHF. CDR3 sequence (DNA): TGTGCTAGTGCCCAGGAGGAAGGACAGCCCCAGCATTTT.

This chain joins TRBV10-1 and TRBJ2-3; TRBD2 matches 11 bases. J lost 5 bases, V lost 4 bases, and 11 bases had no gene match. This CDR3 is 17 amino acids long. Looked up from germline, CDR1 is WNHNN and CDR2 is SYGVQD (reference sequence). The CDR3 loop is CASSGPHSGGAQDTQYF. As DNA, the CDR3 is TGCGCCAGCAGTGGGCCTCATAGCGGGGGGGCCCAAGATACGCAGTATTTT.

J is TRBJ2-1 and V is TRBV7-3; 8 bases match TRBD1. Germline trimming cut 1 base from V and 0 bases from J; bases unmatched to any gene: 2. Germline lookup yields CDR1 SGHTA and CDR2 FQGTGA. This CDR3 has 16 amino acids. The CDR3 sequence is CASSLRTGSSYNEQFF. DNA of the CDR3: TGTGCCAGCAGCTTAAGGACAGGGAGCTCCTACAATGAGCAGTTCTTC.

Of note for this clone: Within the sample, other DNA sequences also encode this same CDR3. The chain has TRBV6-5 and TRBJ1-2; 7 bases fit TRBD1. Per the germline V gene, CDR1 is MNHEY and CDR2 is SVGAGI. This CDR3 is built from 15 residues. Losses at the gene ends were 2 bases for V and 6 bases for J; bases not matched to a gene: 9. In nucleotides, the CDR3 is TGTGCCAGCAGTTACCTCTCAGGGGGGCCCCATGGCTACACCTTC. It yields the protein CASSYLSGGPHGYTF.

The chain recombines TRBV11-1 with TRBJ2-7; D gene unclear. CDR3 length: 12 amino acids. Germline CDR1 is SGHAT and CDR2 is FQDESV (reference sequence). Trimming took off 2 bases at V and 0 bases at J, with 2 bases between the two ends. CDR3 nucleotides: TGTGCCAGCAGCTTAAACTCCTACGAGCAGTACTTC. Residues: CASSLNSYEQYF.

The V gene is TRBV9, the J gene TRBJ1-3; D gene unclear. V gave up 0 bases and J gave up 2 bases, with 12 bases separating them. The CDR3 sequence is 16 residues long. CDR1 and CDR2 (germline): SGDLS, YYNGEE. CDR3 loop: CASSVAPGAAGNTIYF. Here the CDR3 DNA reads TGTGCCAGCAGCGTAGCCCCGGGCGCAGCTGGAAACACCATATATTTT. The full variable domain, completed using reference TRBV9 and TRBJ1-3, is DSGVTQTPKHLITATGQRVTLRCSPRSGDLSVYWYQQSLDQGLQFLIQYYNGEERAKGNILERFSAQQFPDLHSELNLSSLELGDSALYFCASSVAPGAAGNTIYFGEGSWLTVV.

The chain uses TRBV27 and TRBJ2-7; TRBD1 matches at 8 bases. This CDR3 is 13 amino acids long. Unmatched junction bases numbered 3, after V lost 5 bases and J lost 3 bases. Germline-derived CDR1 and CDR2 are MNHEY and SMNVEV (reference sequence). The CDR3 DNA follows: TGTGCCAGCAGTGAAGGACAGGGCTACGAGCAGTACTTC. Its translation: CASSEGQGYEQYF.

This rearrangement joins TRBV4-3 to TRBJ2-6; no clear D. V was cut by 0 bases and J by 2 bases, with 8 bases left in between. This CDR3 contains 16 residues. Germline CDR1 LGHNA, CDR2 YSLEER. CDR3 sequence reads: CASSQDRGAGANVLTF. In DNA form, the CDR3 reads TGCGCCAGCAGCCAAGATAGAGGAGCTGGGGCCAACGTCCTGACTTTC.